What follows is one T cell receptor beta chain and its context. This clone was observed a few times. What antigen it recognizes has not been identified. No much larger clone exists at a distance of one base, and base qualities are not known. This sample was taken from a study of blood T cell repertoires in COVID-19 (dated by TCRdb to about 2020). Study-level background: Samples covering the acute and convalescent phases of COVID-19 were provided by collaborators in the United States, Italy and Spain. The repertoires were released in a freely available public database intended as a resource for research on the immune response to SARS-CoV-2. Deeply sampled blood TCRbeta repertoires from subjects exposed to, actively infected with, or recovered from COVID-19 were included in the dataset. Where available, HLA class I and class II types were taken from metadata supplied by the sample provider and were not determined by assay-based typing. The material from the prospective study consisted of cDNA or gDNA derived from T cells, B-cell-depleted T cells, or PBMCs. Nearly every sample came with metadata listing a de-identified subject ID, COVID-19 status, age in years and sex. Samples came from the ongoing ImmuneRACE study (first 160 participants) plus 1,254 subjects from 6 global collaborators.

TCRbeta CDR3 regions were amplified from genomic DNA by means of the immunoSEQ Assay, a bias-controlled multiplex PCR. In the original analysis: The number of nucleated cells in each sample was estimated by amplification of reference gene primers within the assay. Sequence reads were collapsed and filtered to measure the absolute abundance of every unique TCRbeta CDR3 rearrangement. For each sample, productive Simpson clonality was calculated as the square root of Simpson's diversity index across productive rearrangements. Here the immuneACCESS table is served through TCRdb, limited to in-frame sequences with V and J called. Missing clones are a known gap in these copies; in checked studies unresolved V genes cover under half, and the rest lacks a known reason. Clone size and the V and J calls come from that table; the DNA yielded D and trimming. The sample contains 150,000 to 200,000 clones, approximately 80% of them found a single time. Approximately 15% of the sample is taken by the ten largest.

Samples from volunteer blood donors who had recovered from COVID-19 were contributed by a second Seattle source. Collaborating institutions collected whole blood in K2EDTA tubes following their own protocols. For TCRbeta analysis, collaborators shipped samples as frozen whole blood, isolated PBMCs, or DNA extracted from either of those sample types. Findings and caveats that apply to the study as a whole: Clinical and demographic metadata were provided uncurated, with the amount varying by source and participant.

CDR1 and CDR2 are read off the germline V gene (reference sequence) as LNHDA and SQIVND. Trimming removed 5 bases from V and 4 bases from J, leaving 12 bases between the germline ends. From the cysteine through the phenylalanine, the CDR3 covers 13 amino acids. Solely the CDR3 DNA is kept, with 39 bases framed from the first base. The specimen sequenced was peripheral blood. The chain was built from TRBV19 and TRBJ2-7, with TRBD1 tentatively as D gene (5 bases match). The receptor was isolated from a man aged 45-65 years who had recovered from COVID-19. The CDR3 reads CASSGQGVYEQYF. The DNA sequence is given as TGTGCCAGTAGTGGGCAGGGCGTATACGAGCAGTACTTC.